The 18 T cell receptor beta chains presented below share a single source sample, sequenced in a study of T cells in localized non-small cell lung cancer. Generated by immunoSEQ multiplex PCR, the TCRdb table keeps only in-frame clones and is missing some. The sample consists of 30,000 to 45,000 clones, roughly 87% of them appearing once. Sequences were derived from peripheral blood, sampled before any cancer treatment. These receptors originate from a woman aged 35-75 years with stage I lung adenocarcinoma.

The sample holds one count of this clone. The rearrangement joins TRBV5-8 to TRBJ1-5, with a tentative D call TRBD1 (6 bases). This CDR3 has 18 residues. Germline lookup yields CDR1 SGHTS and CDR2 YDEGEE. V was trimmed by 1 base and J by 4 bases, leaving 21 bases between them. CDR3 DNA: TGTGCCAGCAGCTTGTCTTGGGCAGGGGATACGTGGAATCAGCCCCAGCATTTT. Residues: CASSLSWAGDTWNQPQHF.

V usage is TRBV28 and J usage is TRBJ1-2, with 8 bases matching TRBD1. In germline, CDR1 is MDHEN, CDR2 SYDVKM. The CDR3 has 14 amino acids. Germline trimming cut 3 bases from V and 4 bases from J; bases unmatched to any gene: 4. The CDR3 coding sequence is TGTGCCAGCAGTTTGTGGGACAGGCTCTATGGCTACACCTTC. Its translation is CASSLWDRLYGYTF.

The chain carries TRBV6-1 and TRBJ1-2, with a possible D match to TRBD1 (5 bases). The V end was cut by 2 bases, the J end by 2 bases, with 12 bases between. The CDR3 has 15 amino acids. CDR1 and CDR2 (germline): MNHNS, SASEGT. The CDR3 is CASSELGVVNYGYTF. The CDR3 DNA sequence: TGTGCCAGCAGTGAACTGGGGGTTGTAAACTATGGCTACACCTTC.

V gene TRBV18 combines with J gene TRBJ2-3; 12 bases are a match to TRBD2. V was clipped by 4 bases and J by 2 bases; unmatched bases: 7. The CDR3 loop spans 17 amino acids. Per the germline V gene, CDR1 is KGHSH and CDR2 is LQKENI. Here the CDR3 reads CASSHTLAGGLTDTQYF. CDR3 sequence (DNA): TGTGCCAGCTCACACACACTAGCGGGGGGTCTCACAGATACGCAGTATTTT.

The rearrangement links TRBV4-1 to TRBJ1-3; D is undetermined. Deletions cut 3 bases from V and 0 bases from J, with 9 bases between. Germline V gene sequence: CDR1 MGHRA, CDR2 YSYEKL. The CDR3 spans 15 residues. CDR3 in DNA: TGCGCCAGCAGCCAGTGGGCCTCCTCTGGAAACACCATATATTTT. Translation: CASSQWASSGNTIYF.

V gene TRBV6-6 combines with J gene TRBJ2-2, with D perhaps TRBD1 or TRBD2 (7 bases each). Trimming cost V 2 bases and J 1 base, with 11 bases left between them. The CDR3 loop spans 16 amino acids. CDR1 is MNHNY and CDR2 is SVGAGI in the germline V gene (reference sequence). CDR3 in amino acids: CASSYIRGGNTGELFF. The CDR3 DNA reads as TGTGCCAGCAGTTACATCAGGGGGGGGAACACCGGGGAGCTGTTTTTT.

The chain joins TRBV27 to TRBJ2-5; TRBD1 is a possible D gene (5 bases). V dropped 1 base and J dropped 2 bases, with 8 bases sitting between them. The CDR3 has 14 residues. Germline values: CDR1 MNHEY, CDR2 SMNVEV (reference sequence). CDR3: CASSLFAGQETQYF. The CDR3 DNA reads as TGTGCCAGCAGTTTATTCGCAGGGCAAGAGACCCAGTACTTC.

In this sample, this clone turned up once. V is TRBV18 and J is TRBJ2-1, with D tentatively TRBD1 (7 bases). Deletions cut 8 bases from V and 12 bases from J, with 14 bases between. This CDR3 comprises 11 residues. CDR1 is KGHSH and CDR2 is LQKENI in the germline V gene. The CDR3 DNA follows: TGTGCCAGCCAGGGGGGACAATGGCAGTTCTTC. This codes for CASQGGQWQFF.

The CDR3 protein is CASSIEGRGGYTF. CDR3 nucleotide sequence: TGTGCCAGTAGTATAGAGGGGAGAGGTGGCTACACCTTC. This chain connects TRBV19 to TRBJ1-2; no reliable D call. Trimming removed 0 bases at V and 7 bases at J, with 9 bases between. Looked up from germline, CDR1 is LNHDA and CDR2 is SQIVND (reference sequence). This CDR3 is built from 13 residues.

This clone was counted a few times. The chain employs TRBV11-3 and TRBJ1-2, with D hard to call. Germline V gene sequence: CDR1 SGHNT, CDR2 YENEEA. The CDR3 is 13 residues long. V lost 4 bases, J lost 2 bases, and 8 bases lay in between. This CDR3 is CASSSYRNYGYTF. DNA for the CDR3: TGTGCCAGCAGCTCCTACAGAAACTATGGCTACACCTTC.

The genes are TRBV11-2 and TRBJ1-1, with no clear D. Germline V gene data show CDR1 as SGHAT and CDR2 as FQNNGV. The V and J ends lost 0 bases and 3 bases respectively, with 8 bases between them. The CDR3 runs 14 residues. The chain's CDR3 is CASSLEVRDTEAFF. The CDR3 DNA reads TGTGCCAGCAGCTTAGAGGTGAGGGACACTGAAGCTTTCTTT.

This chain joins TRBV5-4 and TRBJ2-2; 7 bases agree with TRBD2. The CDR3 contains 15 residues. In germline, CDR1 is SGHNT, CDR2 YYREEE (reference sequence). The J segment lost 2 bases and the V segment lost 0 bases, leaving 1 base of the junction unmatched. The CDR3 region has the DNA TGTGCCAGCAGCTTGGCTAGCGGAAACACCGGGGAGCTGTTTTTT. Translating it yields CASSLASGNTGELFF.

CDR3: CASSLAGGSGTYNEQFF. CDR3 in DNA: TGCGCCAGCAGCTTGGCCGGGGGTAGCGGAACCTACAATGAGCAGTTCTTC. This chain connects TRBV5-1 to TRBJ2-1; possible D gene TRBD2, 6 bases. CDR1 SGHRS and CDR2 YFSETQ come from the germline V gene. The CDR3 extends over 17 amino acids. V was pared by 0 bases and J by 2 bases, with 15 bases between.

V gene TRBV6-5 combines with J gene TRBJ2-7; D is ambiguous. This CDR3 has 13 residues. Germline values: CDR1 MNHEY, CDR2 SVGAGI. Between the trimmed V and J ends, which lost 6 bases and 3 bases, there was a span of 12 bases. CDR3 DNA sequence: TGTGCCAGCAGCCACCGTATGGGCTACGAGCAGTACTTC. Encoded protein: CASSHRMGYEQYF.

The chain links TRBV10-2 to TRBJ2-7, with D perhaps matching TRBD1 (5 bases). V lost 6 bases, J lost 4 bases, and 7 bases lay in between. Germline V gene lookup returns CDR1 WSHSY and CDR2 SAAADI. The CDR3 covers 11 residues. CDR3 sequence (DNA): TGCGCCAGCAGCGACAGTTACGAGCAGTACTTC. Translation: CASSDSYEQYF.

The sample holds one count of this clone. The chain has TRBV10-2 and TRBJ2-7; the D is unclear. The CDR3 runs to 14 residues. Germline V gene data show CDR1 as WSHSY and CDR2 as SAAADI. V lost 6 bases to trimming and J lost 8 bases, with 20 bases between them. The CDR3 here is CASSPGPQHKKQYF. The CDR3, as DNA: TGCGCCAGCAGCCCAGGTCCCCAACACAAGAAGCAGTACTTC.

The CDR3 region has the DNA TGTGCCAGCAGCTTGGACAGAAATCAGCCCCAGCATTTT. Translating it yields CASSLDRNQPQHF. The chain has TRBV5-5 and TRBJ1-5; D gene unclear. The CDR3 is 13 amino acids. The germline V gene encodes CDR1 SGHKS and CDR2 YYEKEE (reference sequence). Trimming took off 0 bases at V and 4 bases at J, with 5 bases between the two ends.

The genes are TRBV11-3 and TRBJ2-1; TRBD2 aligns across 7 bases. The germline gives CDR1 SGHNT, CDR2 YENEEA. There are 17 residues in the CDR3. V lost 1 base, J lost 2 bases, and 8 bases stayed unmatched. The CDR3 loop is CASSLGGSGDPYNEQFF. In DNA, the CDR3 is TGTGCCAGCAGCTTAGGGGGAAGCGGGGACCCCTACAATGAGCAGTTCTTC.